The 21 T cell receptor beta chains in this list originate from one sample, sequenced in a study of glioma-infiltrating T cells after dendritic cell vaccination. The time point is: after dendritic cell vaccination, including at tumor progression/relapse. The method was immunoSEQ multiplex PCR; TCRdb's version includes in-frame clones alone and lacks a portion of them. The sample carries 80,000 to 100,000 clones, 80% recorded once. The source was blood, collected after dendritic cell vaccination. The receptors derive from a human donor with glioblastoma.

The rearrangement joins TRBV10-3 to TRBJ2-1; 9 positions agree with TRBD2. J lost 2 bases, V lost 2 bases, and 4 bases had no gene match. Germline lookup yields CDR1 ENHRY and CDR2 SYGVKD. The CDR3 loop spans 16 amino acids. The CDR3 sequence: CAISEPGLAPYNEQFF. CDR3 sequence (DNA): TGTGCCATCAGTGAGCCGGGACTAGCCCCCTACAATGAGCAGTTCTTC.

With respect to this clone: The sample has other DNA sequences that encode this CDR3 too. The chain joins TRBV15 to TRBJ1-2; D is ambiguous. Per the germline V gene, CDR1 is LNHNV and CDR2 is YYDKDF (reference sequence). There are 13 residues in the CDR3. V shed 3 bases and J shed 8 bases, with 13 bases lying between them. The CDR3 DNA follows: TGTGCCACCAGCAGGGACCGGGCGGGGGGCTACACCTTC. Encoded protein: CATSRDRAGGYTF.

The chain carries TRBV7-9 and TRBJ2-7, with TRBD2 as a possible D gene (6 bases). The CDR3 consists of 16 residues. V was cut by 4 bases and J by 7 bases, with 23 bases left in between. In germline, CDR1 is SEHNR, CDR2 FQNEAQ (reference sequence). The CDR3 region has the DNA TGTGCCAGCAGCTCCAGTGGAGGGCCGCGATCAGGGGAGCAGTACTTC. Translated, it gives CASSSSGGPRSGEQYF.

Notes on this clone: Distinct nucleotide sequences in the sample also encode this CDR3. The J gene is TRBJ2-5, the V gene TRBV6-6; no firm D call. V was pared by 6 bases and J by 4 bases, with 6 bases between. Looked up from germline, CDR1 is MNHNY and CDR2 is SVGAGI (reference sequence). The CDR3 is 11 amino acids. The DNA of the CDR3 is TGTGCCAGCAGCCCTTCAGAGACCCAGTACTTC. As protein: CASSPSETQYF.

The chain couples TRBV5-1 to TRBJ2-7; possibly TRBD2 for D (5 bases). The CDR3 runs 15 residues. V was trimmed by 5 bases and J by 0 bases, leaving 15 bases between them. Germline CDR1 SGHRS, CDR2 YFSETQ. The CDR3 coding sequence is TGCGCCAGCAGGACCGGACTGGCTAGCTCCTACGAGCAGTACTTC. Protein: CASRTGLASSYEQYF.

The rearrangement links TRBV6-6 to TRBJ1-1, with 7 bases lining up with TRBD1. CDR3 size: 16 residues. The V gene's germline CDR1 is MNHNY and CDR2 SVGAGI (reference sequence). V was pared by 2 bases and J by 3 bases, with 9 bases of the junction left unmatched. The CDR3: CASSYPKTGLDTEAFF. CDR3 in DNA: TGTGCCAGCAGTTACCCGAAGACAGGGCTGGACACTGAAGCTTTCTTT.

This chain joins TRBV29-1 and TRBJ1-1, with a tentative D call TRBD1 (6 bases). Trimming pared 2 bases from V and 1 base from J, leaving 8 bases between. Germline loops: CDR1 SQVTM, CDR2 ANQGSEA. CDR3 size: 13 residues. CDR3 region: CSVERTENTEAFF. Here the CDR3 DNA reads TGCAGCGTTGAACGGACAGAGAACACTGAAGCTTTCTTT.

This chain links TRBV5-1 with TRBJ2-3; 9 bases are shared with TRBD2. The J segment lost 6 bases and the V segment lost 0 bases, leaving 2 bases of the junction unmatched. Germline values: CDR1 SGHRS, CDR2 YFSETQ. CDR3 length equals 14 residues. CDR3 DNA sequence: TGCGCCAGCAGCTTGGGTACTAGCGGGGATACGCAGTATTTT. It is translated as CASSLGTSGDTQYF. Variable domain in full (rest from reference TRBV5-1 and TRBJ2-3): KAGVTQTPRYLIKTRGQQVTLSCSPISGHRSVSWYQQTPGQGLQFLFEYFSETQRNKGNFPGRFSGRQFSNSRSEMNVSTLELGDSALYLCASSLGTSGDTQYFGPGTRLTVL.

The V call is TRBV7-9, the J call TRBJ1-2, with 11 bases aligning to TRBD1. CDR1 and CDR2 from the germline V gene are SEHNR and FQNEAQ (reference sequence). With 5 bases clipped from V and 3 bases from J, the junction kept 2 bases outside the gene matches. This CDR3 is built from 14 residues. CDR3 coding DNA: TGTGCCAGCAGCCGGGACAGGGGGGACTATGGCTACACCTTC. Its translation: CASSRDRGDYGYTF.

In its sample, this clone was seen a few times. This chain uses TRBV5-4 with TRBJ1-2; 9 nucleotides line up with TRBD1. This CDR3 has 15 amino acids. V was pared by 0 bases and J by 4 bases, with 4 bases of the junction left unmatched. Germline CDR1 reads SGHNT; CDR2 reads YYREEE (reference sequence). CDR3: CASSLAGTGTYGYTF. The CDR3 region has the DNA TGTGCCAGCAGCTTGGCCGGGACAGGGACCTATGGCTACACCTTC.

This chain connects TRBV19 to TRBJ1-2; 7 bases line up with TRBD1. Losses at the gene ends were 3 bases for V and 10 bases for J; bases not matched to a gene: 11. The CDR3 runs 14 residues. In germline, CDR1 is LNHDA, CDR2 SQIVND (reference sequence). The DNA of the CDR3 is TGTGCCAGTAGTATGGACTGGACAGGAAATCTCTACACCTTC. It yields the protein CASSMDWTGNLYTF.

The chain joins TRBV5-1 to TRBJ2-7; TRBD2 matches 12 bases. V was clipped by 7 bases and J by 6 bases; unmatched bases: 8. The CDR3 length is 14 residues. Germline V CDR1 and CDR2: SGHRS, YFSETQ. Written as DNA, the CDR3 is TGCGCCAGCGAGCTAGCGGGAGGGGTGGGCGAGCAGTACTTC. Protein: CASELAGGVGEQYF.

As DNA, the CDR3 is TGTGCCAGCAGCTTAGATGCGAACCCGACCTACGAGCAGTACTTC. Amino acids: CASSLDANPTYEQYF. This sequence joins TRBV7-6 and TRBJ2-7; D unclear. Germline V CDR1 and CDR2: SGHVS, FNYEAQ. This CDR3 contains 15 residues. Trimming cost V 1 base and J 2 bases, with 12 bases left between them.

With respect to this clone: An end of the junction differs from the germline gene, which may be a read error. CDR3: CAWSGEGEILF. DNA of the CDR3: TGTGCCTGGAGTGGGGAGGGGGAGATTCTCTTT. The chain joins TRBV30 to TRBJ1-1; a possible D gene is TRBD1 (6 bases). This CDR3 spans 11 amino acids. Per the germline V gene, CDR1 is GTSNPN and CDR2 is SVGIG (reference sequence).

V and J are TRBV29-1 and TRBJ1-2; unclear D gene. V lost 6 bases and J 8 bases, leaving 16 bases between the germline ends. Germline-derived CDR1 and CDR2 are SQVTM and ANQGSEA. CDR3 length: 12 amino acids. CDR3 DNA sequence: TGCAGCGTCGGTGAACCAGCGCCAGGCTACACCTTC. Translation gives CSVGEPAPGYTF. Full variable domain (rest looked up from reference TRBV29-1 and TRBJ1-2): SAVISQKPSRDICQRGTSLTIQCQVDSQVTMMFWYRQQPGQSLTLIATANQGSEATYESGFVIDKFPISRPNLTFSTLTVSNMSPEDSSIYLCSVGEPAPGYTFGSGTRLTVV.

The chain combines TRBV4-1 with TRBJ2-7; 7 nucleotides agree with TRBD1. The CDR3 loop spans 15 amino acids. CDR1 is MGHRA and CDR2 is YSYEKL in the germline V gene. J lost 0 bases, V lost 5 bases, and 7 bases had no gene match. This chain's CDR3 is CASSTTGKSSYEQYF. CDR3 sequence (DNA): TGCGCCAGCAGCACGACAGGGAAGAGCTCCTACGAGCAGTACTTC.

The genes are TRBV18 and TRBJ2-7; 7 positions match TRBD1. The CDR3 length is 16 residues. Germline CDR1 and CDR2: KGHSH and LQKENI. J gave up 5 bases and V 0 bases, and 10 bases lay outside the gene matches. DNA for the CDR3: TGTGCCAGCTCACCACCATCAGGGGGAAGAGTCAACGAGCAGTACTTC. It is translated as CASSPPSGGRVNEQYF.

This sequence joins TRBV5-1 and TRBJ2-1; a possible D gene is TRBD1 (5 bases). Trimming removed 0 bases at V and 6 bases at J, with 13 bases between. The CDR3 contains 15 residues. Germline CDR1 reads SGHRS; CDR2 reads YFSETQ. CDR3 amino acids: CASSLASGIRNEQFF. The CDR3 bases are TGCGCCAGCAGCTTGGCCTCAGGGATTCGCAATGAGCAGTTCTTC.

The genes are TRBV30 and TRBJ1-2; D possibly corresponds to TRBD1 (5 bases). The CDR3 covers 12 residues. V was clipped by 2 bases and J by 4 bases, with 8 bases between them. Germline V lookup: CDR1 GTSNPN, CDR2 SVGIG (reference sequence). The chain's CDR3 is CAWSFRGYGYTF. Here the CDR3 DNA reads TGTGCCTGGAGTTTTAGGGGCTATGGCTACACCTTC.

V gene TRBV2 combines with J gene TRBJ2-2; 10 positions agree with TRBD2. CDR3 size: 16 residues. V gave up 6 bases and J gave up 4 bases; unmatched junction bases: 8. In germline, CDR1 is SNHLY, CDR2 FYNNEI. The CDR3 is CASRRQAGGPTGELFF. CDR3 sequence (DNA): TGTGCCAGCAGAAGGCAAGCGGGGGGGCCCACCGGGGAGCTGTTTTTT.

The chain is built from TRBV5-8 and TRBJ2-3; 10 nucleotides line up with TRBD2. The CDR3 has 20 residues. Per germline, CDR1 SGHTS and CDR2 YDEGEE. V was pared by 0 bases and J by 1 base, with 14 bases of the junction left unmatched. CDR3 in amino acids: CASSLDPSGGAHLGTDTQYF. CDR3 DNA: TGTGCCAGCAGCTTGGATCCTAGCGGGGGAGCACACCTAGGCACAGATACGCAGTATTTT.